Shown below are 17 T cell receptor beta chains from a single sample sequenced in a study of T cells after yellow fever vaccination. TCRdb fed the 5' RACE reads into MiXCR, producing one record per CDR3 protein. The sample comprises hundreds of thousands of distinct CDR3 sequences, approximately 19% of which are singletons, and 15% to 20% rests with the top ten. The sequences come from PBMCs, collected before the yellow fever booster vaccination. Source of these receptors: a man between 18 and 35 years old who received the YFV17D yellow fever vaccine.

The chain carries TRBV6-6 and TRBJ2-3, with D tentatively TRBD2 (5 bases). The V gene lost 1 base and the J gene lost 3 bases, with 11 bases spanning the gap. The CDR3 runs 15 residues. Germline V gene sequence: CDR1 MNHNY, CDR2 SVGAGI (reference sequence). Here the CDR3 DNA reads TGTGCCAGCAGTTACTTAGGGTCGGGGACAGATACGCAGTATTTT. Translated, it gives CASSYLGSGTDTQYF.

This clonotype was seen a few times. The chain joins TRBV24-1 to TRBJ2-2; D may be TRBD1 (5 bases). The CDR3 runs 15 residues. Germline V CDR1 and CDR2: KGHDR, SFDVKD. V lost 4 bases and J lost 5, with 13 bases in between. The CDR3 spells CATSDPGAGTGELFF. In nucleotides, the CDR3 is TGTGCCACCAGTGACCCTGGTGCAGGGACCGGGGAGCTGTTTTTT.

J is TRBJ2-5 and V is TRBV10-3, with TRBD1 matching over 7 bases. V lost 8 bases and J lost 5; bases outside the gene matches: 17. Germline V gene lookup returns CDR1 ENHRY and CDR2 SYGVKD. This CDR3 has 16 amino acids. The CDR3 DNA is TGTGCCATCCGCGGGTCAGCTTCCGGGACAGTGGAGACCCAGTACTTC. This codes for CAIRGSASGTVETQYF.

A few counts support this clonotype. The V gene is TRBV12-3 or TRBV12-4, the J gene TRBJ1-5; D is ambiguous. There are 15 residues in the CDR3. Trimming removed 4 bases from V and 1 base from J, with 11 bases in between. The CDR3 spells CASSSQKRSNQPQHF. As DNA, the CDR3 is TGTGCCAGCAGTTCCCAAAAAAGGAGCAATCAGCCCCAGCATTTT.

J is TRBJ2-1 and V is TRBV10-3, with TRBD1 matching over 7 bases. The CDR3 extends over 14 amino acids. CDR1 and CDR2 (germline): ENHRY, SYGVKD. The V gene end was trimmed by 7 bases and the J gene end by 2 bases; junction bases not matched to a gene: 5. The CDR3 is CAINGTEPYNEQFF. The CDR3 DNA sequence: TGTGCCATCAACGGGACAGAGCCCTACAATGAGCAGTTCTTC.

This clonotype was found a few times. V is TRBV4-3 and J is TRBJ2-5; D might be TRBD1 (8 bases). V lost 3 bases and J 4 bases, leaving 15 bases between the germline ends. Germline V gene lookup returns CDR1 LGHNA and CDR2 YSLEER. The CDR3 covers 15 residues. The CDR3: CASSQETGEGETQYF. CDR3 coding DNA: TGCGCCAGCAGCCAGGAGACAGGGGAGGGAGAGACCCAGTACTTC.

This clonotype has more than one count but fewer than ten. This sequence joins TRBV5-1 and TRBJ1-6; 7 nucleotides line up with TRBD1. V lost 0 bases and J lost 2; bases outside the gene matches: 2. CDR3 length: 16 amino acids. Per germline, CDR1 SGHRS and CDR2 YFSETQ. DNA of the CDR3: TGCGCCAGCAGCTTGGGAGGGGGCACCTATAATTCACCCCTCCACTTT. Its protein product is CASSLGGGTYNSPLHF.

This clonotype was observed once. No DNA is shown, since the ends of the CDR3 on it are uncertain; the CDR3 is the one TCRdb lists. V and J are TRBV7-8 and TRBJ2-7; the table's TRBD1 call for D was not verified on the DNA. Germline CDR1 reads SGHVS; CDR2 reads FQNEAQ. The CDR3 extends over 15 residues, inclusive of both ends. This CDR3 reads CASILVPGGTNEQYF.

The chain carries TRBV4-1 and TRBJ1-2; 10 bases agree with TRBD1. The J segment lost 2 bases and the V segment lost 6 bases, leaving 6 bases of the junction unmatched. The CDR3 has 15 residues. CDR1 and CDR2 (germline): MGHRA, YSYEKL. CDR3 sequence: CASSRDRGRNYGYTF. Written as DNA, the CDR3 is TGCGCCAGCAGTAGAGACAGGGGGCGGAACTATGGCTACACCTTC.

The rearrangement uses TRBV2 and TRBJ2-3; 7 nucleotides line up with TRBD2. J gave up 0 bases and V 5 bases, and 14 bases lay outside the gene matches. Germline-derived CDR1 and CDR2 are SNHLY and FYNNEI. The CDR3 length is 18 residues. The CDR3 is CASSLRNRGLDSTDTQYF. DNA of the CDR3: TGTGCCAGCAGTCTACGAAACCGAGGACTAGATAGCACAGATACGCAGTATTTT.

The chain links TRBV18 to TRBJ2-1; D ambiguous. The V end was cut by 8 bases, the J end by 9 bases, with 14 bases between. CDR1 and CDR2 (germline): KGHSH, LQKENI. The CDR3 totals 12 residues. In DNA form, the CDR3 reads TGTGCCAGCGGCGAGGAGACTGTTGAGCAGTTCTTC. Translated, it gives CASGEETVEQFF.

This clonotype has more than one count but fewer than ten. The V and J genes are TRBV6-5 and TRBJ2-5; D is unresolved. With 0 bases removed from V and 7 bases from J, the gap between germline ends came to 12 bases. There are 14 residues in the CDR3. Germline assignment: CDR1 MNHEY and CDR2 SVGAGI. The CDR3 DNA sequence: TGTGCCAGCAGTTACTCGACCGGCGTCGGGACCCAGTACTTC. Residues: CASSYSTGVGTQYF.

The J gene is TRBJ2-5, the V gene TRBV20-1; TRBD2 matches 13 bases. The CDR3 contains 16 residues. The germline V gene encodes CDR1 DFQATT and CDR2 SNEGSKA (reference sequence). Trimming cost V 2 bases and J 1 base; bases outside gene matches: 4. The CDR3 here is CSARTRTSGGQETQYF. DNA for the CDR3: TGCAGTGCTAGAACACGGACTAGCGGGGGCCAAGAGACCCAGTACTTC.

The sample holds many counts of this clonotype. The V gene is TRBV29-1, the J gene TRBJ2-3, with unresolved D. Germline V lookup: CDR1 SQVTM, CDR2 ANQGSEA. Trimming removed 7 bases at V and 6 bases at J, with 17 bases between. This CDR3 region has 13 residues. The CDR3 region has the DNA TGCAGCGGACGGGCCACCGAACAGGATACGCAGTATTTT. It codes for CSGRATEQDTQYF.

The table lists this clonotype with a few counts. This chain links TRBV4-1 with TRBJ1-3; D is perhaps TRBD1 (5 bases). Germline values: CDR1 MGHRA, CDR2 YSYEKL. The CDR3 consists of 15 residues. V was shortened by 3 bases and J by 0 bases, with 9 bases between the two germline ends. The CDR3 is CASSQGRNSGNTIYF. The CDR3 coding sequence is TGCGCCAGCAGCCAGGGACGGAACTCTGGAAACACCATATATTTT.

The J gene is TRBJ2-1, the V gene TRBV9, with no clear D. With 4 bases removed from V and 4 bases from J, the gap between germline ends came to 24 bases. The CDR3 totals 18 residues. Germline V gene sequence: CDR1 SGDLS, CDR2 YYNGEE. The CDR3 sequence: CASSPVPGRPTPYNEQFF. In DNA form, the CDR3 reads TGTGCCAGCAGCCCGGTCCCTGGGCGGCCAACCCCTTACAATGAGCAGTTCTTC.

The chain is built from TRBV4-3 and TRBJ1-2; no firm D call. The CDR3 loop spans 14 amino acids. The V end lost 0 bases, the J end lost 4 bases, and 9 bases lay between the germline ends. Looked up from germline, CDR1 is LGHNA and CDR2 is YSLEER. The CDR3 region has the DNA TGCGCCAGCAGCCAAGATAGAGCCAGCTATGGCTACACCTTC. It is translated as CASSQDRASYGYTF.